Below, 8 T cell receptor beta chains from the same sample are listed, as sequenced in a study of shared clonotypes between healthy human individuals. The assay was immunoSEQ multiplex PCR, and TCRdb's table has in-frame clones only and misses some. The table records 550,000 to 800,000 clones, approximately 79% of them present only once. Sequencing was done on a sample of memory CD4+ T cells sorted from blood. Stated subset: CD45RA-negative fraction. Every receptor here comes from a woman under 40 in good health.

V and J are TRBV28 and TRBJ2-3; TRBD2 matches 8 bases. This CDR3 region has 15 residues. With V trimmed by 3 bases and J by 6 bases, 8 bases remained unmatched. CDR1 is MDHEN, CDR2 SYDVKM, per germline. CDR3 DNA sequence: TGTGCCAGCAGTTTCGGACCCGGGAGGGTGGATACGCAGTATTTT. Encoded protein: CASSFGPGRVDTQYF. The full variable domain, rest sourced from reference TRBV28 and TRBJ2-3, is DVKVTQSSRYLVKRTGEKVFLECVQDMDHENMFWYRQDPGLGLRLIYFSYDVKMKEKGDIPEGYSVSREKKERFSLILESASTNQTSMYLCASSFGPGRVDTQYFGPGTRLTVL.

The chain has TRBV7-6 and TRBJ2-7, with 9 bases fitting TRBD2. Germline trimming cut 0 bases from V and 6 bases from J; bases unmatched to any gene: 9. This CDR3 comprises 16 residues. The germline gives CDR1 SGHVS, CDR2 FNYEAQ. The CDR3 DNA follows: TGTGCCAGCAGCTTAGCAGCTCCAGCGGGAGGATCCGAGCAGTACTTC. Its protein is CASSLAAPAGGSEQYF.

The V and J genes are TRBV4-1 and TRBJ2-2; D might be TRBD2 (5 bases). The CDR3 is 17 amino acids. In germline, CDR1 is MGHRA, CDR2 YSYEKL. V was cut by 0 bases and J by 1 base, with 12 bases left in between. The CDR3 nucleotides are TGCGCCAGCAGCCAAGAATGGTTGGCGGGGAACACCGGGGAGCTGTTTTTT. This encodes CASSQEWLAGNTGELFF.

The chain joins TRBV18 to TRBJ1-1; perhaps TRBD1 as D (6 bases). V was shortened by 7 bases and J by 3 bases, with 15 bases between the two germline ends. The CDR3 is 14 amino acids. The germline V gene encodes CDR1 KGHSH and CDR2 LQKENI. The CDR3 region has the DNA TGTGCCAGCTTAACACAGGGAAGGGACACTGAAGCTTTCTTT. Translating gives CASLTQGRDTEAFF. The variable domain in full, completed from reference TRBV18 and TRBJ1-1, reads NAGVMQNPRHLVRRRGQEARLRCSPMKGHSHVYWYRQLPEEGLKFMVYLQKENIIDESGMPKERFSAEFPKEGPSILRIQQVVRGDSAAYFCASLTQGRDTEAFFGQGTRLTVV.

This clone was recorded a few times. This rearrangement joins TRBV28 to TRBJ2-7; 7 bases fit TRBD1. V lost 5 bases and J lost 3; bases outside the gene matches: 7. CDR1 MDHEN and CDR2 SYDVKM come from the germline V gene. The CDR3 spans 14 residues. The CDR3 nucleotides are TGTGCCAGCAGTCCGGGACAGAGACTCTACGAGCAGTACTTC. Protein sequence: CASSPGQRLYEQYF.

This chain's CDR3 is CASSRILGEKLFF. DNA for the CDR3: TGTGCCAGTAGTAGAATCTTGGGAGAAAAACTGTTTTTT. The chain joins TRBV19 to TRBJ1-4; D gene unclear. The V end was cut by 4 bases, the J end by 8 bases, with 11 bases between. CDR1 is LNHDA, CDR2 SQIVND, per germline (reference sequence). The CDR3 has 13 residues.

V usage is TRBV2 and J usage is TRBJ2-5; 7 positions agree with TRBD2. The CDR3 covers 15 residues. Losses at the gene ends were 6 bases for V and 5 bases for J; bases not matched to a gene: 12. Looked up from germline, CDR1 is SNHLY and CDR2 is FYNNEI. For the CDR3, the DNA is TGTGCCAGCAGACGTGGAGCAGCGGGACTGGAGACCCAGTACTTC. It specifies CASRRGAAGLETQYF.

J is TRBJ1-2 and V is TRBV28; TRBD1 matches 7 bases. V was pared by 5 bases and J by 3 bases, with 3 bases of the junction left unmatched. The CDR3 is 13 residues long. Germline CDR1 MDHEN, CDR2 SYDVKM. The CDR3, as DNA: TGTGCCAGCAGTCCCAGGGGGTACTATGGCTACACCTTC. It specifies CASSPRGYYGYTF.